Following are 23 T cell receptor beta chains from one sample sequenced in a study of identical twins. One entry per CDR3 protein results from TCRdb running MiXCR on the 5' RACE reads. The sample yields 700,000 to 950,000 distinct CDR3 sequences, 9% to 15% seen once. This sample also appeared in a second study, on yellow fever vaccine responses in identical twins.

Sequences were obtained from PBMCs. Receptor source: a woman between 18 and 29 years old in good health.

V usage is TRBV3-1 and J usage is TRBJ2-5; D might be TRBD1 (5 bases). Germline V gene sequence: CDR1 LGHDT, CDR2 YNNKEL (reference sequence). V was trimmed by 2 bases and J by 2 bases, leaving 15 bases between them. The CDR3 length is 16 residues. This CDR3 reads CASSQSPGRVQETQYF. Here the CDR3 DNA reads TGTGCCAGCAGCCAATCCCCCGGCAGGGTGCAAGAGACCCAGTACTTC.

This clonotype was detected only a few times. The chain employs TRBV5-1 and TRBJ1-1; the D gene is possibly TRBD1 (5 bases). The V and J ends lost 2 bases and 2 bases respectively, with 19 bases between them. Germline loops: CDR1 SGHRS, CDR2 YFSETQ. The CDR3 loop spans 17 amino acids. This CDR3 reads CASSFWVAGTSNTEAFF. The CDR3, as DNA: TGCGCCAGCAGCTTCTGGGTTGCCGGGACCTCCAACACTGAAGCTTTCTTT.

The sample holds a few counts of this clonotype. This rearrangement joins TRBV20-1 to TRBJ2-5; TRBD2 might be the D (5 bases). Germline V gene sequence: CDR1 DFQATT, CDR2 SNEGSKA (reference sequence). V lost 1 base and J 0 bases, leaving 15 bases between the germline ends. The CDR3 extends over 16 amino acids. CDR3 bases: TGCAGTGCTAGAGTTTCGCTAGCCAGGAACCAAGAGACCCAGTACTTC. Its protein product is CSARVSLARNQETQYF.

This clonotype was recorded many times. The chain's CDR3 is CASRGPETQYF. CDR3 in DNA: TGTGCCAGCAGGGGTCCAGAGACCCAGTACTTC. J is TRBJ2-5 and V is TRBV2; no clear D gene. Germline CDR1 and CDR2: SNHLY and FYNNEI. The V and J ends lost 6 bases and 4 bases respectively, with 6 bases between them. The CDR3 totals 11 residues.

This clonotype was recorded many times. This sequence joins TRBV10-3 and TRBJ2-7; D possibly corresponds to TRBD2 (6 bases). The CDR3 runs 12 residues. CDR1 and CDR2 (germline): ENHRY, SYGVKD. V was shortened by 9 bases and J by 4 bases, with 13 bases between the two germline ends. The CDR3 DNA sequence: TGTGCCATTGGAGGGAAGTTATACGAGCAGTACTTC. As protein: CAIGGKLYEQYF.

This clonotype came up many times. The chain recombines TRBV7-6 with TRBJ2-5; D not certain. The V end was cut by 0 bases, the J end by 1 base, with 6 bases between. Germline CDR1 SGHVS, CDR2 FNYEAQ. The CDR3 runs 14 residues. Written as DNA, the CDR3 is TGTGCCAGCAGCTTAGCTCCTCTCCAAGAGACCCAGTACTTC. This gives the protein CASSLAPLQETQYF.

This clonotype was seen at least ten times. This chain links TRBV6-1 with TRBJ2-5, with 12 bases that match TRBD2. The CDR3 consists of 15 residues. Germline V gene sequence: CDR1 MNHNS, CDR2 SASEGT. Trimming at V came to 6 bases and at J to 2 bases, leaving 4 bases not matched to a gene. The CDR3 DNA sequence: TGTGCCAGCAGGACTAGCGGGGGCATTCAAGAGACCCAGTACTTC. Encoded protein: CASRTSGGIQETQYF.

J is TRBJ2-1 and V is TRBV12-3 or TRBV12-4; TRBD2 aligns across 11 bases. CDR3 length equals 15 residues. The junction had 7 bases not matched to a gene; V was cut back by 7 bases and J by 5 bases. The CDR3 region is CASTRTSGSHNEQFF. CDR3 DNA: TGTGCCAGCACGCGAACTAGCGGGAGCCACAATGAGCAGTTCTTC.

V is TRBV11-2 and J is TRBJ1-4; D is unresolved. Germline lookup yields CDR1 SGHAT and CDR2 FQNNGV. The CDR3 spans 16 residues. Trimming pared 1 base from V and 8 bases from J, leaving 17 bases between. CDR3 nucleotide sequence: TGTGCCAGCAGCTTAGGCGTCAAGGCAGAAGGGGAAAAACTGTTTTTT. Residues: CASSLGVKAEGEKLFF.

The chain's CDR3 is CASSELRRGKENGYTF. The CDR3, as DNA: TGTGCCAGCAGTGAACTGCGAAGGGGCAAGGAGAATGGCTACACCTTC. J is TRBJ1-2 and V is TRBV25-1; D is possibly TRBD1 (5 bases). CDR3 length: 16 amino acids. Germline loops: CDR1 MGHDK, CDR2 SYGVNS. The V end was cut by 2 bases, the J end by 6 bases, with 19 bases between.

The chain combines TRBV11-2 with TRBJ2-1, with D possibly matching TRBD1 (5 bases). Trimming took 1 base from V and 7 from J, leaving 20 bases between them. The CDR3 sequence is 17 residues long. Germline CDR1 is SGHAT and CDR2 is FQNNGV. The CDR3 reads CASSLGGSGMLGNEQFF. In nucleotides, the CDR3 is TGTGCCAGCAGCTTAGGGGGATCAGGGATGTTAGGGAATGAGCAGTTCTTC.

The gene calls are TRBV10-3 and TRBJ2-2; D gene ambiguous. The V gene lost 10 bases and the J gene lost 5 bases, with 20 bases spanning the gap. The germline V gene has CDR1 ENHRY and CDR2 SYGVKD. The CDR3 length is 15 residues. The CDR3 region is CATTRLTPITGELFF. CDR3 bases: TGTGCCACCACCCGACTGACCCCAATAACCGGGGAGCTGTTTTTT.

The genes are TRBV5-1 and TRBJ2-1; no firm D call. CDR3 length equals 14 residues. CDR1 and CDR2 (germline): SGHRS, YFSETQ. V lost 0 bases and J 3 bases, leaving 7 bases between the germline ends. The CDR3 is CASSLGEYYNEQFF. The CDR3 coding sequence is TGCGCCAGCAGCTTGGGAGAGTACTACAATGAGCAGTTCTTC.

This clonotype was counted a few times. The genes are TRBV5-5 and TRBJ2-7; D is perhaps TRBD1 or TRBD2 (5 bases each). Germline V gene sequence: CDR1 SGHKS, CDR2 YYEKEE (reference sequence). The ends were cut back, 0 bases at V and 2 bases at J, with 12 bases in the middle. The CDR3 runs to 15 residues. In DNA form, the CDR3 reads TGTGCCAGCAGCTTGGAGGGGTTTAGCGCCTACGAGCAGTACGTC. Its protein product is CASSLEGFSAYEQYV.

V gene TRBV18 combines with J gene TRBJ2-1, with TRBD2 identical over 14 bases. Germline V gene sequence: CDR1 KGHSH, CDR2 LQKENI. V gave up 3 bases and J gave up 9 bases; unmatched junction bases: 10. The CDR3 is 17 amino acids. CDR3 sequence: CASSPQPGLAGDGEQFF. The DNA of the CDR3 is TGTGCCAGCTCACCTCAACCGGGACTAGCGGGAGATGGTGAGCAGTTCTTC.

The table lists this clonotype with a few counts. The rearrangement links TRBV15 to TRBJ1-5; no reliable D call. Trimming took 0 bases from V and 0 from J, leaving 3 bases between them. Looked up from germline, CDR1 is LNHNV and CDR2 is YYDKDF (reference sequence). This CDR3 is 14 amino acids long. CDR3 in DNA: TGTGCCACCAGCAGAGACTATAGCAATCAGCCCCAGCATTTT. The encoded protein is CATSRDYSNQPQHF.

At least ten counts were recorded for this clonotype. The chain employs TRBV12-3 or TRBV12-4 and TRBJ1-1; D is undetermined. V lost 2 bases and J lost 5, with 15 bases in between. The CDR3 totals 15 residues. The CDR3, as DNA: TGTGCCAGCAGTTTATACGACATTGGGAGGACTGAAGCTTTCTTT. This codes for CASSLYDIGRTEAFF.

This clonotype came up a few times. The chain uses TRBV20-1 and TRBJ2-2, with TRBD2 matching over 8 bases. The CDR3 is 16 residues long. CDR1 is DFQATT, CDR2 SNEGSKA, per germline (reference sequence). With V trimmed by 5 bases and J by 4 bases, 12 bases remained unmatched. CDR3 loop: CSARDSLAEFTGELFF. The CDR3 bases are TGCAGTGCTCGCGACTCACTAGCGGAGTTCACCGGGGAGCTGTTTTTT.

V usage is TRBV5-1 and J usage is TRBJ1-4; D might be TRBD1 (5 bases). V was clipped by 2 bases and J by 0 bases, with 14 bases between them. The CDR3 length is 17 residues. In germline, CDR1 is SGHRS, CDR2 YFSETQ. The CDR3 nucleotides are TGCGCCAGCAGCTTCCAAGGGACCTATGCAACTAATGAAAAACTGTTTTTT. Residues: CASSFQGTYATNEKLFF.

V gene TRBV27 combines with J gene TRBJ1-1; the D is unclear. The V and J ends lost 5 bases and 1 base respectively, with 14 bases between them. Germline V CDR1 and CDR2: MNHEY, SMNVEV (reference sequence). The CDR3 sequence is 15 residues long. In DNA, the CDR3 is TGTGCCAGCAGTCTCTCCTCAACGCAGAACACTGAAGCTTTCTTT. It codes for CASSLSSTQNTEAFF.

This clonotype was observed at least ten times. The chain uses TRBV5-1 and TRBJ2-3, with D tentatively TRBD1 or TRBD2 (5 bases each). Trimming cost V 2 bases and J 0 bases, with 16 bases left between them. This CDR3 contains 17 residues. Germline assignment: CDR1 SGHRS and CDR2 YFSETQ. The CDR3 region has the DNA TGCGCCAGCAGCTTATACCGGGACCTGATTAGCACAGATACGCAGTATTTT. The encoded protein is CASSLYRDLISTDTQYF.

In its sample, this clonotype was seen a few times. The CDR3 loop is CASSLLAGFNTEAFF. The CDR3 DNA reads TGTGCCAGCAGCTTATTGGCAGGTTTTAACACTGAAGCTTTCTTT. This chain connects TRBV7-2 to TRBJ1-1, with D uncertain. V was trimmed by 2 bases and J by 2 bases, leaving 12 bases between them. CDR3 size: 15 residues. Germline V gene sequence: CDR1 SGHTA, CDR2 FQGNSA.

The chain recombines TRBV6-2 or TRBV6-3 with TRBJ2-1; 7 bases are a match to TRBD2. The CDR3 extends over 14 amino acids. J lost 10 bases, V lost 6 bases, and 12 bases had no gene match. Germline CDR1 and CDR2: MNHEY and SVGEGT. The CDR3: CASSPGTTLGEQFF. The CDR3 DNA reads as TGTGCCAGCAGCCCCGGGACTACCCTAGGGGAGCAGTTCTTC.